This T cell receptor (beta chain) was found in a study of T-cell memory formation after mild COVID-19. The CDR3 consists of 14 residues. Trimming cost V 3 bases and J 6 bases, with 17 bases left between them. Germline V CDR1 and CDR2: DFQATT, SNEGSKA (reference sequence). Each CDR3 protein gets one entry after TCRdb re-called the 5' RACE reads with MiXCR. The table includes roughly 370,000 distinct CDR3 sequences, 16% detected once. This TCR was sampled from a young man who had mild COVID-19 (a few samples of this study predate the infection). Cell type and time point are not known. V gene TRBV20-1 combines with J gene TRBJ2-5; D unclear. The sequenced sample was PBMCs or a T cell subset sorted from them (not recorded which). The DNA of the CDR3 is TGCAGTGCTAGTGGGCCCACGGGTGTTAAGACCCAGTACTTC. Translating it yields CSASGPTGVKTQYF.